The 10 T cell receptor beta chains reported below all come from one sample, sequenced in a study of technical replicates of blood from a handful of donors. Produced via immunoSEQ multiplex PCR; TCRdb's table is partial and in-frame only. This sample carries approximately 100,000 clones, approximately 94% of them seen once, and the ten largest clones take 0.23%. Sequencing was carried out using T cells isolated from PBMCs. The source is a human donor in good health.

The V and J genes are TRBV11-3 and TRBJ2-5; D is ambiguous. The germline V and J ends were trimmed by 1 base and 0 bases, with 6 bases remaining between them. The germline V gene encodes CDR1 SGHNT and CDR2 YENEEA. The CDR3 sequence is 14 residues long. The DNA of the CDR3 is TGTGCCAGCAGCTTAGCCACTCACCAAGAGACCCAGTACTTC. Translating gives CASSLATHQETQYF.

V usage is TRBV4-1 and J usage is TRBJ1-4; D may be TRBD1 (6 bases). The CDR3 sequence is 16 residues long. Looked up from germline, CDR1 is MGHRA and CDR2 is YSYEKL. Trimming pared 5 bases from V and 8 bases from J, leaving 21 bases between. The CDR3 spells CASSSSGGGSREKLFF. In DNA form, the CDR3 reads TGCGCCAGCAGCTCCTCTGGGGGGGGCAGTCGGGAAAAACTGTTTTTT.

The rearrangement uses TRBV11-3 and TRBJ1-2; 9 positions agree with TRBD1. The CDR3 loop spans 16 amino acids. The V segment lost 5 bases and the J segment 5 bases; nucleotides outside the gene matches: 12. The germline V gene encodes CDR1 SGHNT and CDR2 YENEEA. The DNA for the CDR3 is TGTGCCAGCAGCCCCCGGACAGGGGTTCCCACTTATGGCTACACCTTC. Its translation is CASSPRTGVPTYGYTF.

The chain links TRBV18 to TRBJ1-5; 7 nucleotides align to TRBD1. V was clipped by 3 bases and J by 6 bases; unmatched bases: 8. The CDR3 spans 15 residues. CDR1 and CDR2 (germline): KGHSH, LQKENI. The CDR3 is CASSPLRQGGQPQHF. The CDR3 DNA reads TGTGCCAGCTCACCCCTTCGACAGGGTGGTCAGCCCCAGCATTTT. The full variable domain, with the rest looked up from reference TRBV18 and TRBJ1-5, is NAGVMQNPRHLVRRRGQEARLRCSPMKGHSHVYWYRQLPEEGLKFMVYLQKENIIDESGMPKERFSAEFPKEGPSILRIQQVVRGDSAAYFCASSPLRQGGQPQHFGDGTRLSIL.

This sequence joins TRBV2 and TRBJ1-3, with TRBD1 matching 7 bases. The germline gives CDR1 SNHLY, CDR2 FYNNEI. V shed 2 bases and J 4 bases; nucleotides not matched to a gene: 2. This CDR3 has 14 amino acids. The CDR3 sequence: CASSEQGDGNTIYF. The CDR3 DNA reads as TGTGCCAGCAGTGAACAGGGGGACGGAAACACCATATATTTT. The full variable domain, with the rest looked up from reference TRBV2 and TRBJ1-3, is EPEVTQTPSHQVTQMGQEVILRCVPISNHLYFYWYRQILGQKVEFLVSFYNNEISEKSEIFDDQFSVERPDGSNFTLKIRSTKLEDSAMYFCASSEQGDGNTIYFGEGSWLTVV.

The chain uses TRBV11-2 and TRBJ2-5; 7 bases align to TRBD2. Germline CDR1 is SGHAT and CDR2 is FQNNGV. J lost 4 bases, V lost 4 bases, and 6 bases had no gene match. The CDR3 sequence is 14 residues long. The CDR3 protein is CASSSGLGGETQYF. CDR3 DNA: TGTGCCAGCAGCTCCGGACTAGGTGGAGAGACCCAGTACTTC.

The sample holds one count of this clone. The CDR3 DNA reads as TGTGCCAGCAGTGAAGGGTCGACTCTCTACGAGCAGTACTTC. Translating gives CASSEGSTLYEQYF. This chain uses TRBV6-1 with TRBJ2-7; the D is unclear. CDR1 is MNHNS, CDR2 SASEGT, per germline. The length of the CDR3 is 14 residues. Trimming cost V 1 base and J 3 bases, with 10 bases left between them.

The chain couples TRBV18 to TRBJ2-7; 7 positions agree with TRBD2. Germline V gene sequence: CDR1 KGHSH, CDR2 LQKENI. The CDR3 sequence is 15 residues long. The trim removed 1 base at V and 0 bases at J, leaving 3 bases unmatched. The CDR3 is CASSPQGGSSYEQYF. CDR3 coding DNA: TGTGCCAGCTCACCACAGGGAGGGTCCTCCTACGAGCAGTACTTC.

The sample holds one count of this clone. The chain combines TRBV6-5 with TRBJ2-7, with D possibly being TRBD1 (6 bases). The CDR3 has 12 amino acids. The germline V gene encodes CDR1 MNHEY and CDR2 SVGAGI. The ends were cut back, 10 bases at V and 2 bases at J, with 12 bases in the middle. In DNA, the CDR3 is TGTGCCACCTCGGACAGTCCCTACGAGCAGTACTTC. It codes for CATSDSPYEQYF.

This clone was recorded only once. The V call is TRBV14, the J call TRBJ1-1; no clear D gene. The V end lost 0 bases, the J end lost 0 bases, and 14 bases lay between the germline ends. Looked up from germline, CDR1 is SGHDN and CDR2 is FVKESK. The CDR3 is 17 amino acids. CDR3 sequence reads: CASSQDYGGLMNTEAFF. CDR3 bases: TGTGCCAGCAGCCAAGATTATGGCGGCCTCATGAACACTGAAGCTTTCTTT.